Below, one T cell receptor (beta chain) is given with its context. The sample comes from a study of T cell changes during pregnancy in multiple sclerosis. The data were produced by immunoSEQ multiplex PCR, yet TCRdb's version contains in-frame clones alone and is incomplete. The table lists about 110,000 clones, about 89% of them singletons. CDR3 length: 14 residues. Germline loops: CDR1 MDHEN, CDR2 SYDVKM. The junction had 5 bases not matched to a gene; V was cut back by 4 bases and J by 4 bases. V gene TRBV28 combines with J gene TRBJ1-2; the match to TRBD1 covers 8 bases. The starting material was peripheral blood, obtained before pregnancy. The receptor's source is a female donor with multiple sclerosis, enrolled in a pregnancy study. CDR3 DNA: TGTGCCAGCAGTTACAGGGGGGAAATCTATGGCTACACCTTC. This gives the protein CASSYRGEIYGYTF.